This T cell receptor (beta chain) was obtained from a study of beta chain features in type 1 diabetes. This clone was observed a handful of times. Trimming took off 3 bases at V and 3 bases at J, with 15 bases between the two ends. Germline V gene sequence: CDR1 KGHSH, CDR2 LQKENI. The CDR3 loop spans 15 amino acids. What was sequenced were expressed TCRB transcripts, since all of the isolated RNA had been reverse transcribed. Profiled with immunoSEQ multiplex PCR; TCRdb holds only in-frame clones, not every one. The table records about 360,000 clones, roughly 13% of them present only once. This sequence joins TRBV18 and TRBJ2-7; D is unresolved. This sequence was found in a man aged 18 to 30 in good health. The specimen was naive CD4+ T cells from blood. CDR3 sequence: CASSPNSPDFYEQYF. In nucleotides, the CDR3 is TGTGCCAGCTCACCTAACAGCCCTGATTTCTACGAGCAGTACTTC.